Presented here are 28 T cell receptor beta chains from one specimen sequenced in a study of control samples from healthy donors and cancer patients. Clones were sequenced by immunoSEQ multiplex PCR, and TCRdb holds only the in-frame ones, with some missing. The table lists 200,000 to 250,000 clones, about 94% of them singletons. The specimen sequenced was blood. The receptor set was obtained from a man in his fifties in good health.

The chain uses TRBV12-3 or TRBV12-4 and TRBJ1-5; TRBD1 is a possible D gene (6 bases). V shed 5 bases and J shed 7 bases, with 12 bases lying between them. The CDR3 consists of 13 residues. CDR3 coding DNA: TGTGCCAGCAGTCCAGGGGTGAACCAGCCCCAGCATTTT. Its protein is CASSPGVNQPQHF.

This sequence joins TRBV20-1 and TRBJ1-5; no definite D call. Per germline, CDR1 DFQATT and CDR2 SNEGSKA (reference sequence). CDR3 length equals 14 residues. V gave up 3 bases and J gave up 4 bases, with 13 bases separating them. CDR3 amino acids: CSASGRLQNQPQHF. In DNA, the CDR3 is TGCAGTGCTAGTGGTCGGTTACAGAATCAGCCCCAGCATTTT.

The chain joins TRBV29-1 to TRBJ2-2, with D hard to call. CDR3 length equals 13 residues. V was shortened by 4 bases and J by 4 bases, with 10 bases between the two germline ends. Germline values: CDR1 SQVTM, CDR2 ANQGSEA. This CDR3 is CSVAGISTGELFF. In DNA, the CDR3 is TGCAGCGTTGCTGGGATTAGCACCGGGGAGCTGTTTTTT.

This chain uses TRBV3-1 (or the pseudogene TRBV3-2) with TRBJ1-5; 8 nucleotides line up with TRBD1. Germline loops: CDR1 LGHDT, CDR2 YNNKEL (reference sequence). This CDR3 is 12 amino acids long. The junction had 3 bases not matched to a gene; V was cut back by 5 bases and J by 9 bases. CDR3 sequence reads: CASSFDRGPQHF. For the CDR3, the DNA is TGTGCCAGCAGCTTCGACAGGGGGCCCCAGCATTTT.

CDR3: CASSLIPAAGQPQHF. The CDR3 region has the DNA TGCGCCAGCAGCTTGATCCCCGCGGCGGGACAACCCCAGCATTTT. The V and J genes are TRBV5-1 and TRBJ1-5; a weak D match, TRBD1 (6 bases). CDR3 length equals 15 residues. V lost 1 base to trimming and J lost 10 bases, with 18 bases between them. Germline V gene lookup returns CDR1 SGHRS and CDR2 YFSETQ.

This rearrangement joins TRBV7-3 to TRBJ1-5; no clear D. V was trimmed by 0 bases and J by 4 bases, leaving 4 bases between them. The CDR3 spans 13 residues. CDR1 is SGHTA and CDR2 is FQGTGA in the germline V gene. The CDR3 sequence: CASSLTINQPQHF. CDR3 nucleotide sequence: TGTGCCAGCAGCTTAACTATTAATCAGCCCCAGCATTTT. The full variable domain, in which reference TRBV7-3 and TRBJ1-5 provide the parts outside the CDR3, is GAGVSQTPSNKVTEKGKYVELRCDPISGHTALYWYRQSLGQGPEFLIYFQGTGAADDSGLPNDRFFAVRPEGSVSTLKIQRTERGDSAVYLCASSLTINQPQHFGDGTRLSIL.

This chain uses TRBV6-1 with TRBJ2-1, with TRBD1 as a possible D gene (6 bases). CDR1 is MNHNS and CDR2 is SASEGT in the germline V gene. V was cut by 4 bases and J by 0 bases, with 13 bases left in between. CDR3 size: 16 residues. The chain's CDR3 is CASSGGQGSSYNEQFF. The CDR3 bases are TGTGCCAGCAGTGGGGGGCAGGGCAGCTCCTACAATGAGCAGTTCTTC.

This clone was observed a single time. The chain joins TRBV27 to TRBJ2-1, with TRBD1 matching over 7 bases. The CDR3 has 15 amino acids. Trimming took 5 bases from V and 1 from J; bases not matched to a gene: 5. Germline CDR1 reads MNHEY; CDR2 reads SMNVEV (reference sequence). The CDR3 bases are TGTGCCAGCAGTCCTTACAGGGGATCCTACAATGAGCAGTTCTTC. Residues: CASSPYRGSYNEQFF.

This rearrangement joins TRBV2 to TRBJ2-7; D is perhaps TRBD2 (5 bases). Trimming shortened V by 5 bases and J by 0 bases, and 17 bases separated the two germline ends. The V gene's germline CDR1 is SNHLY and CDR2 FYNNEI. The CDR3 runs to 16 residues. DNA for the CDR3: TGTGCCAGCAGTTTGACGGACTTAATCAACTCCTACGAGCAGTACGTC. It translates to CASSLTDLINSYEQYV.

This clone was observed once. The chain links TRBV28 to TRBJ1-5; no clear D. Germline V CDR1 and CDR2: MDHEN, SYDVKM. Trimming took off 3 bases at V and 9 bases at J, with 9 bases between the two ends. This CDR3 region has 12 residues. CDR3 in amino acids: CASSFGQRPQHF. The CDR3 DNA is TGTGCCAGCAGTTTCGGGCAGCGGCCCCAGCATTTT.

Concerning this clone itself: Within the sample, other DNA sequences also encode this same CDR3. This chain connects TRBV28 to TRBJ1-5; TRBD1 matches 8 bases. V was clipped by 6 bases and J by 7 bases; unmatched bases: 5. This CDR3 spans 13 amino acids. Germline V lookup: CDR1 MDHEN, CDR2 SYDVKM. In nucleotides, the CDR3 is TGTGCCAGCAGAAGACAGGGGACGCAGCCCCAGCATTTT. Translating gives CASRRQGTQPQHF. The variable domain in full, with the rest retrieved from reference TRBV28 and TRBJ1-5, is DVKVTQSSRYLVKRTGEKVFLECVQDMDHENMFWYRQDPGLGLRLIYFSYDVKMKEKGDIPEGYSVSREKKERFSLILESASTNQTSMYLCASRRQGTQPQHFGDGTRLSIL.

The chain joins TRBV6-1 to TRBJ2-3; D gene unclear. The CDR3 is 14 residues long. Germline V gives CDR1 MNHNS, CDR2 SASEGT. Between the trimmed V and J ends, which lost 0 bases and 0 bases, there was a span of 4 bases. CDR3 DNA sequence: TGTGCCAGCAGTGAAGCGGGCAGCACAGATACGCAGTATTTT. It codes for CASSEAGSTDTQYF.

In DNA, the CDR3 is TGCGCCAGCAGCTTGGAAAGCACTTTGAACACTGAAGCTTTCTTT. The encoded protein is CASSLESTLNTEAFF. The rearrangement uses TRBV5-1 and TRBJ1-1; D gene uncertain. Germline V gene data show CDR1 as SGHRS and CDR2 as YFSETQ. V was clipped by 0 bases and J by 0 bases, with 9 bases between them. The CDR3 is 15 residues long.

Worth noting for this clone: A junction boundary mismatches the germline segment, possibly from a read error. The rearrangement joins TRBV7-6 to TRBJ1-6, with 9 bases identical to TRBD1. The CDR3 sequence is 17 residues long. From germline, CDR1 is SGHVS and CDR2 FNYEAQ. CDR3 region: CAGSFKTGGSYNSPLHF. As DNA, the CDR3 is TGTGCCGGCAGCTTCAAGACAGGGGGCTCCTATAATTCACCCCTCCACTTT.

This clone was counted once. The rearrangement joins TRBV2 to TRBJ2-2; a possible D gene is TRBD1 (5 bases). In germline, CDR1 is SNHLY, CDR2 FYNNEI. This CDR3 region has 13 residues. Trimming left V 2 bases short and J 8 bases short, with 9 bases between. CDR3 sequence reads: CASSEQGRGELFF. The CDR3 nucleotides read TGTGCCAGCAGTGAACAGGGCCGGGGGGAGCTGTTTTTT.

CDR3 coding DNA: TGTGCCAGCAGCTTCGGGGGAACGGCAACCTATGGCTACACCTTC. Protein: CASSFGGTATYGYTF. This sequence joins TRBV7-2 and TRBJ1-2, with D possibly being TRBD1 (5 bases). Germline values: CDR1 SGHTA, CDR2 FQGNSA. V lost 3 bases and J lost 4, with 15 bases in between. CDR3 length equals 15 residues.

In this sample, this clone turned up once. Distinct nucleotide sequences in the sample also encode this CDR3. The rearrangement links TRBV7-8 to TRBJ2-5; 12 nucleotides align to TRBD2. Germline V CDR1 and CDR2: SGHVS, FQNEAQ. The V segment lost 5 bases and the J segment 4 bases; nucleotides outside the gene matches: 8. The CDR3 is 16 amino acids. In DNA, the CDR3 is TGTGCCAGCAGCCGGGGGCTAGCGGGGGGGGGAGAGACCCAGTACTTC. This encodes CASSRGLAGGGETQYF.

The V gene is TRBV5-4, the J gene TRBJ1-6; a possible D gene is TRBD1 (5 bases). The V gene's germline CDR1 is SGHNT and CDR2 YYREEE (reference sequence). V dropped 4 bases and J dropped 6 bases, with 8 bases sitting between them. The CDR3 runs 13 residues. CDR3 sequence reads: CASSGRGNSPLHF. In nucleotides, the CDR3 is TGTGCCAGCAGCGGTAGGGGTAATTCACCCCTCCACTTT. Together with reference TRBV5-4 and TRBJ1-6, the CDR3 gives the full variable domain: ETGVTQSPTHLIKTRGQQVTLRCSSQSGHNTVSWYQQALGQGPQFIFQYYREEENGRGNFPPRFSGLQFPNYSSELNVNALELDDSALYLCASSGRGNSPLHFGNGTRLTVT.

V gene TRBV11-2 combines with J gene TRBJ1-1; the D is unclear. V lost 5 bases and J lost 3, with 7 bases in between. This CDR3 contains 12 residues. CDR1 is SGHAT and CDR2 is FQNNGV in the germline V gene. The CDR3 nucleotides read TGTGCCAGCAGCCGACGGGACACTGAAGCTTTCTTT. Translating it yields CASSRRDTEAFF.

V and J are TRBV7-9 and TRBJ1-3, with 7 nucleotides matching TRBD1. V lost 2 bases, J lost 2 bases, and 3 bases stayed unmatched. The CDR3 is 15 residues long. CDR1 is SEHNR, CDR2 FQNEAQ, per germline (reference sequence). The CDR3 coding sequence is TGTGCCAGCAGCTTAACAGGGGAGCCTGGAAACACCATATATTTT. It specifies CASSLTGEPGNTIYF.

This chain links TRBV10-3 with TRBJ1-2; D is possibly TRBD1 (5 bases). The V gene lost 5 bases and the J gene lost 7 bases, with 17 bases spanning the gap. This CDR3 contains 14 residues. CDR1 and CDR2 from the germline V gene are ENHRY and SYGVKD. The CDR3 nucleotides read TGTGCCATCAGTCAACTAGGGGTCGGGACTGGCTACACCTTC. It specifies CAISQLGVGTGYTF.

This clone was counted once. V gene TRBV5-1 combines with J gene TRBJ1-4; TRBD1 matches at 7 bases. V gave up 2 bases and J gave up 9 bases; unmatched junction bases: 10. CDR3 length: 15 amino acids. Germline loops: CDR1 SGHRS, CDR2 YFSETQ. CDR3 DNA sequence: TGCGCCAGCAGCTTCACCGGGACAGCCACTCAAAAACTGTTTTTT. This sequence encodes CASSFTGTATQKLFF.

This chain links TRBV6-5 with TRBJ2-3; D gene unclear. This CDR3 spans 13 amino acids. Germline lookup yields CDR1 MNHEY and CDR2 SVGAGI. The V gene lost 6 bases and the J gene lost 2 bases, with 9 bases spanning the gap. CDR3 amino acids: CASRGNITDTQYF. In DNA, the CDR3 is TGTGCCAGCAGGGGCAATATCACAGATACGCAGTATTTT.

The gene calls are TRBV12-3 or TRBV12-4 and TRBJ1-2; 8 bases line up with TRBD1. The CDR3 length is 13 residues. Germline trimming cut 5 bases from V and 9 bases from J; bases unmatched to any gene: 8. This CDR3 is CASSPGQGRSYTF. The CDR3 DNA reads as TGTGCCAGCAGTCCCGGACAGGGAAGAAGCTACACCTTC.

This chain uses TRBV27 with TRBJ2-3; 8 nucleotides align to TRBD1. CDR3 length equals 15 residues. Germline V CDR1 and CDR2: MNHEY, SMNVEV (reference sequence). Germline trimming cut 5 bases from V and 3 bases from J; bases unmatched to any gene: 7. The CDR3 sequence: CASSLQGARTDTQYF. The CDR3 DNA reads as TGTGCCAGCAGTCTCCAGGGGGCCAGAACAGATACGCAGTATTTT.

This chain links TRBV6-9 with TRBJ2-1, with TRBD2 identical over 9 bases. V was pared by 6 bases and J by 4 bases, with 13 bases of the junction left unmatched. The CDR3 has 17 residues. Per germline, CDR1 MNHGY and CDR2 SVAAGI. In DNA, the CDR3 is TGTGCCAGCAGCCCTCCGGGGAGCGGGGGGCCGTACAATGAGCAGTTCTTC. Its protein is CASSPPGSGGPYNEQFF.

The genes are TRBV27 and TRBJ1-2; TRBD1 matches at 7 bases. The CDR3 has 14 residues. Looked up from germline, CDR1 is MNHEY and CDR2 is SMNVEV (reference sequence). Trimming removed 5 bases from V and 8 bases from J; junction bases left unmatched: 11. The CDR3 DNA is TGTGCCAGCAGTGACAGGGCGCTGAGGGGCGGCTACACCTTC. Protein: CASSDRALRGGYTF.

This chain links TRBV6-5 with TRBJ2-7, with 7 bases matching TRBD1. The CDR3 totals 16 residues. J lost 1 base, V lost 2 bases, and 8 bases had no gene match. Germline assignment: CDR1 MNHEY and CDR2 SVGAGI. CDR3 DNA: TGTGCCAGCAGTTACATCAGGACAGGCGAATCCTACGAGCAGTACTTC. Its protein product is CASSYIRTGESYEQYF.